Below are 20 T cell receptor beta chains sequenced from a single sample in a study of radiotherapy plus CTLA-4 blockade in lung cancer (dated by TCRdb to the late 2010s). Library construction relied on the immunoSEQ multiplex PCR assay. The table comes from immuneACCESS by way of TCRdb, which keeps in-frame sequences with V and J called. Part of the clones is missing from these tables; in studies checked, under half for an unresolved V gene and the rest for unknown reasons. The sample includes tens of thousands of clones, with approximately 80% observed a single time. Roughly 15% of the sample lies in the top ten. Sequencing used peripheral blood, obtained from a patient treated with radiotherapy plus ipilimumab. The origin of the receptors is a human donor with non-small cell lung cancer that progressed on radiotherapy plus ipilimumab.

The rearrangement links TRBV4-1 to TRBJ1-1, with 10 nucleotides matching TRBD1. The CDR3 is made up of 15 amino acids. Germline loops: CDR1 MGHRA, CDR2 YSYEKL. Losses at the gene ends were 5 bases for V and 5 bases for J; bases not matched to a gene: 8. The CDR3 coding sequence is TGCGCCAGCAGCGGCCGGGACAGGGGATTAACTGAAGCTTTCTTT. Protein: CASSGRDRGLTEAFF.

The CDR3 region is CASMIPNTGELFF. In DNA, the CDR3 is TGTGCCAGCATGATACCGAACACCGGGGAGCTGTTTTTT. The V and J genes are TRBV2 and TRBJ2-2; unclear D gene. Trimming pared 7 bases from V and 0 bases from J, leaving 6 bases between. Germline-derived CDR1 and CDR2 are SNHLY and FYNNEI. This CDR3 comprises 13 residues.

The rearrangement uses TRBV7-2 and TRBJ2-1; no clear D gene. V was pared by 5 bases and J by 9 bases, with 11 bases between. The CDR3 totals 12 residues. Germline V gives CDR1 SGHTA, CDR2 FQGNSA. The CDR3 region is CASSPMASEQFF. The CDR3 nucleotides are TGTGCCAGCAGCCCCATGGCGAGTGAGCAGTTCTTC.

The chain has TRBV18 and TRBJ1-2, with a tentative D call TRBD1 (6 bases). Germline values: CDR1 KGHSH, CDR2 LQKENI. V lost 4 bases and J 3 bases, leaving 21 bases between the germline ends. This CDR3 comprises 17 residues. CDR3 nucleotides: TGTGCCAGCTCACTGGGGCCCAGGGGACCGGGCTACTATGGCTACACCTTC. Translation gives CASSLGPRGPGYYGYTF.

This chain links TRBV2 with TRBJ1-3; D gene uncertain. V was shortened by 6 bases and J by 9 bases, with 12 bases between the two germline ends. The CDR3 sequence is 12 residues long. Germline CDR1 SNHLY, CDR2 FYNNEI. The CDR3 DNA reads as TGTGCCAGCAGCCCGACTTACGGCACCATATATTTT. Translation gives CASSPTYGTIYF.

This clone was recorded a few times. The rearrangement links TRBV19 to TRBJ2-1; 10 bases agree with TRBD2. The germline V gene has CDR1 LNHDA and CDR2 SQIVND (reference sequence). V dropped 10 bases and J dropped 9; count of bases not matched to a gene: 12. The CDR3 is 14 amino acids. The CDR3 protein is CATKAGGASGEQFF. CDR3 coding DNA: TGTGCCACCAAAGCGGGAGGGGCCTCAGGTGAGCAGTTCTTC.

The chain combines TRBV11-3 with TRBJ1-3; possibly TRBD1 for D (5 bases). V gave up 3 bases and J gave up 4 bases, with 13 bases separating them. Germline-derived CDR1 and CDR2 are SGHNT and YENEEA. The CDR3 is made up of 15 amino acids. CDR3 sequence (DNA): TGTGCCAGCAGCTTTCGGGGCGCAGCCGGAAACACCATATATTTT. It codes for CASSFRGAAGNTIYF.

The V call is TRBV27, the J call TRBJ1-2; D not resolved. Trimming left V 7 bases short and J 4 bases short, with 16 bases between. Germline loops: CDR1 MNHEY, CDR2 SMNVEV (reference sequence). The CDR3 contains 14 residues. CDR3 coding DNA: TGTGCCAGCACCCCGGGTGGGAGCTTCTATGGCTACACCTTC. Its protein is CASTPGGSFYGYTF.

This sequence joins TRBV6-6 and TRBJ1-4, with TRBD1 matching 7 bases. V was pared by 6 bases and J by 7 bases, with 8 bases of the junction left unmatched. Germline CDR1 and CDR2: MNHNY and SVGAGI (reference sequence). There are 14 residues in the CDR3. DNA for the CDR3: TGTGCCAGCAGGCCGGGACAGCCTCTTGAAAAACTGTTTTTT. Its translation: CASRPGQPLEKLFF.

V is TRBV2 and J is TRBJ1-5, with 7 nucleotides matching TRBD1. The CDR3 has 15 residues. Germline loops: CDR1 SNHLY, CDR2 FYNNEI. V lost 8 bases to trimming and J lost 1 base; unmatched junction nucleotides: 8. The chain's CDR3 is CASRLTTGSNQPQHF. The CDR3 region has the DNA TGTGCCAGCCGACTCACGACAGGGAGCAATCAGCCCCAGCATTTT.

This clone was observed a few times. The chain has TRBV19 and TRBJ1-4; D remains ambiguous. V lost 3 bases and J 8 bases, leaving 13 bases between the germline ends. The CDR3 sequence is 14 residues long. Germline CDR1 LNHDA, CDR2 SQIVND (reference sequence). DNA of the CDR3: TGTGCCAGTAGTATGCCCGGGTCCGGGGAAAAACTGTTTTTT. Residues: CASSMPGSGEKLFF. The full variable domain, its missing parts supplied by reference TRBV19 and TRBJ1-4, is DGGITQSPKYLFRKEGQNVTLSCEQNLNHDAMYWYRQDPGQGLRLIYYSQIVNDFQKGDIAEGYSVSREKKESFPLTVTSAQKNPTAFYLCASSMPGSGEKLFFGSGTQLSVL.

The CDR3 reads CASGRVQETQYF. In DNA form, the CDR3 reads TGTGCCAGCGGCAGGGTCCAAGAGACCCAGTACTTC. The chain is built from TRBV11-2 and TRBJ2-5; possible D gene TRBD1, 5 bases. Germline lookup yields CDR1 SGHAT and CDR2 FQNNGV. V lost 8 bases, J lost 1 base, and 8 bases lay in between. The CDR3 is made up of 12 amino acids.

Worth noting for this clone: The sample holds other DNA sequences that translate to the same CDR3. The CDR3 region is CASSRTGTLDEQYF. The CDR3 region has the DNA TGTGCCAGTAGCCGTACGGGAACCCTGGATGAGCAGTACTTC. V and J are TRBV7-8 and TRBJ2-7, with D perhaps TRBD2 (5 bases). The CDR3 has 14 residues. Germline assignment: CDR1 SGHVS and CDR2 FQNEAQ. Trimming removed 9 bases at V and 7 bases at J, with 22 bases between. Full variable domain (remainder filled in from reference TRBV7-8 and TRBJ2-7): GAGVSQSPRYKVAKRGQDVALRCDPISGHVSLFWYQQALGQGPEFLTYFQNEAQLDKSGLPSDRFFAERPEGSVSTLKIQRTQQEDSAVYLCASSRTGTLDEQYFGPGTRLTVT.

The chain carries TRBV14 and TRBJ1-1, with unresolved D. The germline CDR1 and CDR2 sequences are SGHDN and FVKESK. The V end was cut by 1 base, the J end by 7 bases, with 7 bases between. The CDR3 contains 12 residues. The CDR3 reads CASSQGSLEAFF. CDR3 coding DNA: TGTGCCAGCAGCCAAGGGTCGCTTGAAGCTTTCTTT.

The V gene is TRBV7-8, the J gene TRBJ2-2; D tentatively fits TRBD1 or TRBD2 (5 bases each). This CDR3 has 14 residues. Germline CDR1 reads SGHVS; CDR2 reads FQNEAQ. Trimming took off 7 bases at V and 6 bases at J, with 15 bases between the two ends. CDR3: CASIILGVAGELFF. The CDR3 DNA is TGTGCCAGCATCATCTTGGGGGTGGCCGGGGAGCTGTTTTTT.

V is TRBV7-9 and J is TRBJ2-3, with 10 positions matching TRBD1. J gave up 5 bases and V 5 bases, and 4 bases lay outside the gene matches. The CDR3 runs to 14 residues. The V gene's germline CDR1 is SEHNR and CDR2 FQNEAQ (reference sequence). The CDR3 DNA sequence: TGTGCCAGCAGCCAAGGGACAGGGGTAGATACGCAGTATTTT. Encoded protein: CASSQGTGVDTQYF.

This clone occurred a few times. The rearrangement links TRBV6-5 to TRBJ1-2, with TRBD1 identical over 7 bases. V shed 5 bases, J shed 8 bases, and the junction held 5 bases outside the gene matches. From germline, CDR1 is MNHEY and CDR2 SVGAGI. This CDR3 comprises 12 residues. The chain's CDR3 is CASSQYRGGYTF. The DNA for the CDR3 is TGTGCCAGCAGTCAATACAGGGGAGGCTACACCTTC.

This clone was recorded a few times. The chain recombines TRBV7-3 with TRBJ1-2, with 7 bases matching TRBD1. The ends lost 5 bases at V and 0 bases at J; junction bases unmatched: 12. CDR1 is SGHTA, CDR2 FQGTGA, per germline. CDR3 length: 17 amino acids. CDR3 DNA sequence: TGTGCCAGCAGCCGCCGGACAGGTTGGAAAACTAACTATGGCTACACCTTC. It is translated as CASSRRTGWKTNYGYTF.

The CDR3 region is CASPRVSRGGYSNQPQHF. In DNA, the CDR3 is TGTGCCAGCCCGAGGGTGTCCAGGGGGGGGTATAGCAATCAGCCCCAGCATTTT. The gene calls are TRBV21-1 and TRBJ1-5. TRBV21-1 is marked as a pseudogene. This CDR3 is built from 18 residues.

The chain is built from TRBV14 and TRBJ1-1, with 9 bases that match TRBD1. The CDR3 runs 17 residues. CDR1 and CDR2 from the germline V gene are SGHDN and FVKESK. V trimming: 4 bases; J trimming: 0 bases; junction bases outside the gene matches: 9. The CDR3 DNA sequence: TGTGCCAGCAGCCCCGACAGGGGGATGGGATTGAACACTGAAGCTTTCTTT. Amino acids: CASSPDRGMGLNTEAFF.